This TCR beta chain came from a study of blood T cell repertoires in COVID-19. Germline V gene data show CDR1 as MNHEY and CDR2 as SVGAGI. Trimming pared 7 bases from V and 1 base from J, leaving 15 bases between. The CDR3 runs 15 residues. In the original processing: From reference gene primer amplification, estimates of nucleated cell counts were derived. Profiled with immunoSEQ multiplex PCR; TCRdb holds only in-frame clones, not every one. That table is the source of V, J and clone size, and D and trimming were worked out from the DNA. Of over 250,000 clones listed, 75% to 90% are singletons. The rearrangement uses TRBV6-5 and TRBJ2-3; no clear D gene. Sequencing used peripheral blood. The TCR sequence derives from a woman aged 70-85 years with acute or convalescent COVID-19. CDR3 protein: CASTPFHGGTDTQYF. Here the CDR3 DNA reads TGTGCCAGCACCCCTTTTCATGGAGGCACAGATACGCAGTATTTT.